A single TCR beta chain is shown here with its context. As yet, its antigen is unknown. CDR3 length: 16 amino acids. The V gene's germline CDR1 is SGHRS and CDR2 YFSETQ. V was clipped by 0 bases and J by 0 bases, with 9 bases between them. This sample was taken from a study of cytomegalovirus exposure and HLA in healthy donors. 13 Jbeta primers and 60 Vbeta primers were used for the PCR. TCRdb's copy holds only in-frame clones and misses some; the assay was immunoSEQ multiplex PCR. Here the sample spans some 120,000 clones, 65% to 75% being singletons. General study results and limits: Most of the TCR beta V segments (in an earlier analysis) were productive either about 87% or about 30% of the time. Overall, roughly 160 TCR beta chains were annotated as cytomegalovirus-associated.

The gene calls are TRBV5-1 and TRBJ1-4; the D is unclear. This TCR came from a woman aged 50 to 65 in good health and CMV-seropositive. The sample consisted of PBMCs. In nucleotides, the CDR3 is TGCGCCAGCAGCTTGGGACATACTGCAACTAATGAAAAACTGTTTTTT. Translating it yields CASSLGHTATNEKLFF.